This T cell receptor (beta chain) was profiled in a study of T cells in Graves' hyperthyroidism and ophthalmopathy. RNA transcripts gave rise to amplified TCR beta CDR3 regions. The HTBI primer set was used in a first-round RT-PCR of the TCR CDR3. TCRdb analysed the multiplex PCR reads with MiXCR anew, one entry per CDR3 protein. The sample holds about half a million distinct CDR3 sequences, less than 25% seen once. A remark on this clonotype: Antigen: not known.

Regarding the study as a whole: Ophthalmopathy was separated from stable hyperthyroidism by a 13 V-J model.

In germline, CDR1 is MGHRA, CDR2 YSYEKL. V lost 1 base and J lost 5, with 14 bases in between. The length of the CDR3 is 15 residues. Specimen: blood. The sequence derives from a man aged 18 to 30 with Graves' hyperthyroidism. V and J are TRBV4-1 and TRBJ1-2; TRBD1 is a possible D gene (5 bases). The CDR3 region is CASSQGGRISYGYTF. The CDR3 DNA sequence: TGCGCCAGCAGCCAAGGGGGACGGATCTCATATGGCTACACCTTC.